The clone carrying this T cell receptor beta chain showed up just once. TCRdb keeps only in-frame clones here, not all; method: immunoSEQ multiplex PCR. Seen here are 200,000 to 250,000 clones, around 83% observed once, and the top ten hold 10%. The source of the sample is a study of blood T cell repertoires in COVID-19. In the study overall: PBMCs, B-cell-depleted T cells, or T cells were the source of the cDNA or gDNA that made up the material.

This CDR3 has 16 residues. Per germline, CDR1 MNHNY and CDR2 SVGAGI (reference sequence). The trim removed 2 bases at V and 2 bases at J, leaving 5 bases unmatched. The source is a woman between 45 and 65 years old with COVID-19, enrolled during active disease. This chain uses TRBV6-6 with TRBJ1-5; 8 nucleotides match TRBD1. Sample: peripheral blood. CDR3: CASSYPQGAGNQPQHF. CDR3 DNA sequence: TGTGCCAGCAGTTACCCGCAGGGGGCCGGCAATCAGCCCCAGCATTTT.